These 12 T cell receptor beta chains came from one sample sequenced in a study of blood T cell repertoires in COVID-19. Profiled with immunoSEQ multiplex PCR; TCRdb holds only in-frame clones, not every one. The sample has roughly 120,000 clones, 75% to 85% seen once. Source material: peripheral blood. Receptors originate from a woman aged 60-75 years with acute or convalescent COVID-19.

The chain uses TRBV11-3 and TRBJ2-7; 7 bases line up with TRBD1. Germline V CDR1 and CDR2: SGHNT, YENEEA. V lost 5 bases and J lost 2; bases outside the gene matches: 6. The CDR3 has 14 residues. CDR3 nucleotides: TGTGCCAGCAGCCCTCGGGACAGACCCTACGAGCAGTACTTC. It translates to CASSPRDRPYEQYF.

The genes are TRBV7-8 and TRBJ2-5; possible D gene TRBD1, 6 bases. The CDR3 contains 17 residues. Between the trimmed V and J ends, which lost 5 bases and 1 base, there was a span of 20 bases. Per the germline V gene, CDR1 is SGHVS and CDR2 is FQNEAQ. The CDR3 DNA reads as TGTGCCAGCAGCCCCCGAGCAGGGGTAGGGGGCCAAGAGACCCAGTACTTC. Protein product: CASSPRAGVGGQETQYF.

V and J are TRBV5-4 and TRBJ1-3; 9 bases fit TRBD1. CDR1 and CDR2 from the germline V gene are SGHNT and YYREEE (reference sequence). The CDR3 extends over 15 amino acids. With 4 bases clipped from V and 3 bases from J, the junction kept 5 bases outside the gene matches. This CDR3 is CASSTGTGYGNTIYF. For the CDR3, the DNA is TGTGCCAGCAGCACCGGGACAGGGTATGGAAACACCATATATTTT.

The J gene is TRBJ1-6, the V gene TRBV7-6; 8 bases agree with TRBD1. Germline lookup yields CDR1 SGHVS and CDR2 FNYEAQ. The CDR3 has 15 residues. V was clipped by 1 base and J by 9 bases; unmatched bases: 5. The CDR3: CASSLDGQGSSPLHF. DNA for the CDR3: TGTGCCAGCAGCTTAGACGGACAGGGTTCTTCACCCCTCCACTTT.

The chain joins TRBV5-1 to TRBJ1-3; D remains unclear. CDR3 size: 17 residues. Trimming cost V 4 bases and J 0 bases, with 17 bases left between them. CDR1 is SGHRS and CDR2 is YFSETQ in the germline V gene. The CDR3 here is CASSLTHGVNSGNTIYF. For the CDR3, the DNA is TGCGCCAGCAGCCTCACCCACGGAGTCAACTCTGGAAACACCATATATTTT.

This rearrangement joins TRBV7-6 to TRBJ2-5; D is uncertain. Germline V gene sequence: CDR1 SGHVS, CDR2 FNYEAQ. The CDR3 is 12 amino acids. The V gene lost 3 bases and the J gene lost 3 bases, with 5 bases spanning the gap. The chain's CDR3 is CASSFSEETQYF. The CDR3 DNA reads TGTGCCAGCAGCTTCTCTGAAGAGACCCAGTACTTC.

Regarding this clone: The junction and the germline gene differ at one end; a read error may be behind it. The chain is built from TRBV6-1 and TRBJ2-3; 12 bases are shared with TRBD2. The CDR3 loop spans 15 amino acids. The germline gives CDR1 MNHNS, CDR2 SASEGT. CDR3 amino acids: CASREGTSGTDTQYF. CDR3 bases: TGTGCCAGCAGGGAAGGGACTAGCGGGACAGATACGCAGTATTTT.

The chain employs TRBV11-3 and TRBJ1-1, with a tentative D call TRBD1 (6 bases). Germline V gene lookup returns CDR1 SGHNT and CDR2 YENEEA. V was shortened by 5 bases and J by 6 bases, with 16 bases between the two germline ends. CDR3 length equals 14 residues. CDR3 in DNA: TGTGCCAGCAGCCCCCAGACAGGAGGATCTGAAGCTTTCTTT. It encodes CASSPQTGGSEAFF.

The rearrangement links TRBV10-1 to TRBJ2-3; the match to TRBD2 covers 10 bases. The length of the CDR3 is 15 residues. Germline lookup yields CDR1 WNHNN and CDR2 SYGVQD (reference sequence). V was clipped by 5 bases and J by 3 bases; unmatched bases: 5. This CDR3 reads CASSSLAGATDTQYF. The CDR3 DNA reads TGCGCCAGCAGTAGCCTAGCGGGGGCTACAGATACGCAGTATTTT.

The V call is TRBV18, the J call TRBJ1-6; TRBD1 is a possible D gene (5 bases). The V end lost 3 bases, the J end lost 7 bases, and 10 bases lay between the germline ends. The CDR3 sequence is 14 residues long. CDR1 is KGHSH and CDR2 is LQKENI in the germline V gene. CDR3 coding DNA: TGTGCCAGCTCACCTCAGGGTGGCAATTCACCCCTCCACTTT. Its translation: CASSPQGGNSPLHF.

V is TRBV4-2 and J is TRBJ2-5; unclear D gene. V dropped 4 bases and J dropped 3 bases, with 15 bases sitting between them. Germline loops: CDR1 LGHNA, CDR2 YNFKEQ. CDR3 length: 15 amino acids. CDR3 amino acids: CASSPNPATEETQYF. The DNA of the CDR3 is TGTGCCAGCAGCCCCAATCCAGCGACTGAAGAGACCCAGTACTTC.

Notes on this clone: This sample includes further DNA sequences coding for the same CDR3. The rearrangement joins TRBV9 to TRBJ1-2; TRBD1 might be the D (5 bases). Per the germline V gene, CDR1 is SGDLS and CDR2 is YYNGEE. This CDR3 comprises 14 residues. The V end was cut by 0 bases, the J end by 4 bases, with 10 bases between. The CDR3 DNA follows: TGTGCCAGCAGCGTAGCTCGGGGGAGCTATGGCTACACCTTC. It translates to CASSVARGSYGYTF.